This entry lists 31 T cell receptor beta chains sequenced from one sample in a study of OX40 agonist ivuxolimab in advanced cancers. Sequenced by immunoSEQ multiplex PCR; TCRdb stores in-frame clones only, minus some. This table has 55,000 to 85,000 clones, 80% appearing once. The source material was CD4+ or CD8+ T cells sorted from blood, sampled in a trial of the OX40 agonist ivuxolimab. These receptors were collected from an adult with an advanced solid tumor such as melanoma, head and neck, liver or kidney cancer.

The chain links TRBV27 to TRBJ2-7; D perhaps matches TRBD2 (6 bases). The CDR3 loop spans 15 amino acids. V was clipped by 3 bases and J by 1 base, with 13 bases between them. Germline V gene data show CDR1 as MNHEY and CDR2 as SMNVEV (reference sequence). CDR3 in amino acids: CASSLEGWGSYEQYF. The CDR3 DNA reads TGTGCCAGCAGTTTGGAGGGTTGGGGGTCCTACGAGCAGTACTTC.

The chain links TRBV30 to TRBJ2-7; 9 positions match TRBD2. Germline CDR1 reads GTSNPN; CDR2 reads SVGIG (reference sequence). The length of the CDR3 is 17 residues. V trimming: 0 bases; J trimming: 3 bases; junction bases outside the gene matches: 12. CDR3 protein: CAWSVQSRLAGRYEQYF. The CDR3 DNA follows: TGTGCCTGGAGTGTACAGAGTCGGCTAGCGGGGCGCTACGAGCAGTACTTC.

The rearrangement joins TRBV5-1 to TRBJ1-3, with 10 bases identical to TRBD1. The CDR3 totals 13 residues. With V trimmed by 5 bases and J by 8 bases, 4 bases remained unmatched. Germline lookup yields CDR1 SGHRS and CDR2 YFSETQ. The CDR3 reads CASRTGGRDTIYF. The CDR3 DNA reads TGCGCCAGCAGGACAGGGGGCAGGGACACCATATATTTT.

The rearrangement links TRBV4-1 to TRBJ1-1; D is perhaps TRBD1 (6 bases). CDR3 length: 16 amino acids. Germline CDR1 MGHRA, CDR2 YSYEKL. V lost 3 bases to trimming and J lost 0 bases, with 14 bases between them. Here the CDR3 reads CASSQSHRAMNTEAFF. The CDR3 nucleotides are TGCGCCAGCAGCCAGTCACACAGGGCTATGAACACTGAAGCTTTCTTT.

As DNA, the CDR3 is TGTGCCAGTAGTATAGGAGGACAGGGGCATTCACCCCTCCACTTT. Translated: CASSIGGQGHSPLHF. The gene calls are TRBV19 and TRBJ1-6; 9 nucleotides match TRBD1. The CDR3 extends over 15 amino acids. J gave up 8 bases and V 1 base, and 3 bases lay outside the gene matches. Germline V gene data show CDR1 as LNHDA and CDR2 as SQIVND (reference sequence).

The chain uses TRBV30 and TRBJ1-1; D remains ambiguous. The V gene lost 5 bases and the J gene lost 2 bases, with 15 bases spanning the gap. Germline CDR1 and CDR2: GTSNPN and SVGIG (reference sequence). The CDR3 is 14 residues long. The CDR3 spells CAWGKIGGNTEAFF. The DNA for the CDR3 is TGTGCCTGGGGGAAGATAGGTGGAAACACTGAAGCTTTCTTT.

This chain joins TRBV5-4 and TRBJ2-3; the D gene could be TRBD1 or TRBD2 (5 bases each). The germline CDR1 and CDR2 sequences are SGHNT and YYREEE (reference sequence). V was shortened by 3 bases and J by 9 bases, with 14 bases between the two germline ends. This CDR3 is built from 13 residues. In DNA, the CDR3 is TGTGCCAGCAGCTCTCTAGGGGACGAAACGCAGTATTTT. This translates into CASSSLGDETQYF.

This chain joins TRBV30 and TRBJ2-1; TRBD2 aligns across 8 bases. The CDR3 totals 12 residues. With V trimmed by 7 bases and J by 7 bases, 6 bases remained unmatched. Germline CDR1 reads GTSNPN; CDR2 reads SVGIG (reference sequence). CDR3: CASLAGMNEQFF. The CDR3 DNA is TGTGCCTCTTTAGCGGGGATGAATGAGCAGTTCTTC.

This clone was counted once. The chain combines TRBV19 with TRBJ1-6; TRBD1 is a possible D gene (5 bases). Trimming took 3 bases from V and 6 from J, leaving 9 bases between them. Germline V gene data show CDR1 as LNHDA and CDR2 as SQIVND (reference sequence). This CDR3 has 14 amino acids. The DNA for the CDR3 is TGTGCCAGTAGTATCAAGGGGCTTAATTCACCCCTCCACTTT. Protein sequence: CASSIKGLNSPLHF. The full variable domain, its missing parts supplied by reference TRBV19 and TRBJ1-6, is DGGITQSPKYLFRKEGQNVTLSCEQNLNHDAMYWYRQDPGQGLRLIYYSQIVNDFQKGDIAEGYSVSREKKESFPLTVTSAQKNPTAFYLCASSIKGLNSPLHFGNGTRLTVT.

The rearrangement joins TRBV18 to TRBJ2-3; D remains unclear. The CDR3 is made up of 13 amino acids. Trimming shortened V by 0 bases and J by 6 bases, and 7 bases separated the two germline ends. Germline CDR1 KGHSH, CDR2 LQKENI. DNA for the CDR3: TGTGCCAGCTCACCACCCCCCAGGGATACGCAGTATTTT. This codes for CASSPPPRDTQYF.

The chain joins TRBV5-6 to TRBJ2-1; D not resolved. V was shortened by 1 base and J by 7 bases, with 6 bases between the two germline ends. CDR1 SGHDT and CDR2 YYEEEE come from the germline V gene. The length of the CDR3 is 12 residues. The CDR3 region has the DNA TGTGCCAGCAGCTTGAAATCAAATGAGCAGTTCTTC. Translating gives CASSLKSNEQFF.

This clone was recorded only once. The chain recombines TRBV6-5 with TRBJ1-6; 7 bases are shared with TRBD1. CDR1 and CDR2 (germline): MNHEY, SVGAGI. V shed 2 bases and J 11 bases; nucleotides not matched to a gene: 12. The CDR3 totals 16 residues. CDR3 bases: TGTGCCAGCAGTTACCAACCAACCAGGGGGAGGGCACCCCTCCACTTT. It is translated as CASSYQPTRGRAPLHF.

The rearrangement links TRBV18 to TRBJ1-1; TRBD1 aligns across 7 bases. After removal of 2 bases from V and 4 bases from J, the junction contained 4 bases not matched to a gene. This CDR3 region has 14 residues. In germline, CDR1 is KGHSH, CDR2 LQKENI. CDR3 residues: CASSPSQGGTEAFF. Written as DNA, the CDR3 is TGTGCCAGCTCACCAAGCCAGGGGGGCACTGAAGCTTTCTTT. Supplemented by reference TRBV18 and TRBJ1-1, the full variable domain reads NAGVMQNPRHLVRRRGQEARLRCSPMKGHSHVYWYRQLPEEGLKFMVYLQKENIIDESGMPKERFSAEFPKEGPSILRIQQVVRGDSAAYFCASSPSQGGTEAFFGQGTRLTVV.

This chain connects TRBV5-1 to TRBJ1-1, with a possible D match to TRBD1 (6 bases). The germline CDR1 and CDR2 sequences are SGHRS and YFSETQ. The V end was cut by 1 base, the J end by 5 bases, with 12 bases between. This CDR3 is 14 amino acids long. In DNA form, the CDR3 reads TGCGCCAGCAGCTTGACGGGGGCGGGGACTGAAGCTTTCTTT. Protein sequence: CASSLTGAGTEAFF.

The chain employs TRBV30 and TRBJ2-1; no clear D gene. Germline V CDR1 and CDR2: GTSNPN, SVGIG (reference sequence). The CDR3 covers 13 residues. V was cut by 2 bases and J by 5 bases, with 10 bases left in between. Written as DNA, the CDR3 is TGTGCCTGGAGTAAAACAGACAACAATGAGCAGTTCTTC. Its translation: CAWSKTDNNEQFF.

V gene TRBV30 combines with J gene TRBJ1-5; D not certain. The germline V gene encodes CDR1 GTSNPN and CDR2 SVGIG (reference sequence). CDR3 length: 13 residues. V was cut by 2 bases and J by 0 bases, with 5 bases left in between. CDR3 coding DNA: TGTGCCTGGAGTTACCTTAGCAATCAGCCCCAGCATTTT. It translates to CAWSYLSNQPQHF.

This chain joins TRBV27 and TRBJ1-2, with D possibly being TRBD1 (5 bases). The CDR3 extends over 13 amino acids. Trimming stripped 1 base from V and 8 bases from J, with 11 bases between. Germline V lookup: CDR1 MNHEY, CDR2 SMNVEV (reference sequence). The CDR3 DNA follows: TGTGCCAGCAGTTTATTGGCAGGGCAGGGCTACACCTTC. Amino acid sequence: CASSLLAGQGYTF.

The V gene is TRBV7-3, the J gene TRBJ1-2; D is undetermined. The CDR3 has 13 residues. Germline-derived CDR1 and CDR2 are SGHTA and FQGTGA. Trimming pared 1 base from V and 8 bases from J, leaving 11 bases between. CDR3 residues: CASSLNSFGGYTF. The CDR3 coding sequence is TGTGCCAGCAGCTTAAACTCCTTCGGAGGCTACACCTTC.

The V gene is TRBV5-1, the J gene TRBJ1-1; tentatively, D is TRBD1 (5 bases). Germline loops: CDR1 SGHRS, CDR2 YFSETQ. The CDR3 contains 13 residues. With 5 bases removed from V and 5 bases from J, the gap between germline ends came to 13 bases. The CDR3 sequence: CASRWDLGTEAFF. The CDR3 DNA reads as TGCGCCAGCAGATGGGACCTTGGGACTGAAGCTTTCTTT.

The gene calls are TRBV11-2 and TRBJ2-2, with a possible D match to TRBD1 (8 bases). Germline loops: CDR1 SGHAT, CDR2 FQNNGV. The CDR3 is 13 residues long. V was clipped by 0 bases and J by 15 bases, with 14 bases between them. The CDR3 DNA follows: TGTGCCAGCAGCTTAGAATGGACAGGGAGGGTGTTTTTT. Its protein is CASSLEWTGRVFF.

This clone was counted between two and nine times. The CDR3 nucleotides read TGTGCCAGCAGCTCCGGGGCATCCTCCAATCAGCCCCAGCATTTT. Protein product: CASSSGASSNQPQHF. V usage is TRBV7-2 and J usage is TRBJ1-5, with a possible D match to TRBD1 (5 bases). The germline V and J ends were trimmed by 4 bases and 3 bases, with 13 bases remaining between them. CDR1 is SGHTA, CDR2 FQGNSA, per germline. This CDR3 has 15 residues. The variable domain in full, with the rest retrieved from reference TRBV7-2 and TRBJ1-5, is GAGVSQSPSNKVTEKGKDVELRCDPISGHTALYWYRQSLGQGLEFLIYFQGNSAPDKSGLPSDRFSAERTGGSVSTLTIQRTQQEDSAVYLCASSSGASSNQPQHFGDGTRLSIL.

The V and J genes are TRBV5-4 and TRBJ1-1; D uncertain. V gave up 0 bases and J gave up 0 bases, with 6 bases separating them. Germline V lookup: CDR1 SGHNT, CDR2 YYREEE (reference sequence). CDR3 size: 14 residues. The CDR3 region has the DNA TGTGCCAGCAGCTTGGACCCATTGAACACTGAAGCTTTCTTT. Its protein is CASSLDPLNTEAFF.

The V call is TRBV6-1, the J call TRBJ2-7, with TRBD2 matching 10 bases. The CDR3 loop spans 15 amino acids. Trimming took 4 bases from V and 5 from J; bases not matched to a gene: 8. Germline lookup yields CDR1 MNHNS and CDR2 SASEGT. The CDR3 loop is CASSGAGGPFNEQYF. DNA for the CDR3: TGTGCCAGCAGTGGAGCGGGGGGGCCTTTCAACGAGCAGTACTTC.

J is TRBJ2-1 and V is TRBV6-1, with 7 bases fitting TRBD2. After removal of 4 bases from V and 7 bases from J, the junction contained 19 bases not matched to a gene. The CDR3 length is 18 residues. Germline CDR1 and CDR2: MNHNS and SASEGT. Here the CDR3 DNA reads TGTGCCAGCAGTGGGGGGGTAGGACCTTGGACTAGACGGAATGAGCAGTTCTTC. Translation: CASSGGVGPWTRRNEQFF.

The chain couples TRBV4-3 to TRBJ1-4; TRBD1 matches at 7 bases. CDR3 length: 15 amino acids. The V gene end was trimmed by 2 bases and the J gene end by 8 bases; junction bases not matched to a gene: 8. Per germline, CDR1 LGHNA and CDR2 YSLEER. The CDR3 bases are TGCGCCAGCAGCCAAAAGGGACAGTCTAGGGAAAAACTGTTTTTT. Residues: CASSQKGQSREKLFF.

This chain links TRBV7-9 with TRBJ2-7, with 7 bases aligning to TRBD2. V gave up 5 bases and J gave up 2 bases; unmatched junction bases: 9. CDR3 size: 15 residues. From germline, CDR1 is SEHNR and CDR2 FQNEAQ (reference sequence). DNA of the CDR3: TGTGCCAGCAGCCCGCTGGTGGGACTAACCTACGAGCAGTACTTC. Its translation: CASSPLVGLTYEQYF.

The V call is TRBV4-1, the J call TRBJ2-7; D may be TRBD1 (6 bases). V gave up 4 bases and J gave up 0 bases, with 16 bases separating them. CDR3 length: 16 amino acids. Germline CDR1 is MGHRA and CDR2 is YSYEKL. Here the CDR3 DNA reads TGCGCCAGCAGCCCATTACAGACAGGATTCTCCTACGAGCAGTACTTC. Protein sequence: CASSPLQTGFSYEQYF.

The V call is TRBV18, the J call TRBJ1-1; D may be TRBD1 (5 bases). This CDR3 is 13 amino acids long. Trimming left V 6 bases short and J 5 bases short, with 13 bases between. CDR1 KGHSH and CDR2 LQKENI come from the germline V gene. This CDR3 is CASSPGTRTEAFF. CDR3 coding DNA: TGTGCCAGCTCTCCCGGGACGCGGACTGAAGCTTTCTTT. The full variable domain, completed using reference TRBV18 and TRBJ1-1, is NAGVMQNPRHLVRRRGQEARLRCSPMKGHSHVYWYRQLPEEGLKFMVYLQKENIIDESGMPKERFSAEFPKEGPSILRIQQVVRGDSAAYFCASSPGTRTEAFFGQGTRLTVV.

In regard to this clone: One junction end does not reproduce the germline sequence, and a read error may be involved. Written as DNA, the CDR3 is TGTGCCAGCAGCTCCCTCGGGGAGGGGGGGATTTTT. Translation: CASSSLGEGGIF. The rearrangement uses TRBV5-5 and TRBJ1-5, with D possibly matching TRBD1 (6 bases). The CDR3 contains 12 residues. CDR1 is SGHKS, CDR2 YYEKEE, per germline (reference sequence).

CDR3 in amino acids: CASSGSVYEQYF. CDR3 nucleotide sequence: TGTGCCAGTTCAGGCAGCGTCTACGAGCAGTACTTC. The genes are TRBV6-6 and TRBJ2-7; D is unresolved. V shed 9 bases and J shed 3 bases, with 12 bases lying between them. Germline V gene data show CDR1 as MNHNY and CDR2 as SVGAGI (reference sequence). The CDR3 contains 12 residues.

The chain has TRBV6-1 and TRBJ2-1; a possible D gene is TRBD1 (6 bases). The CDR3 loop spans 15 amino acids. The V end was cut by 4 bases, the J end by 7 bases, with 17 bases between. Looked up from germline, CDR1 is MNHNS and CDR2 is SASEGT. CDR3 amino acids: CASSGQGHGRNEQFF. DNA of the CDR3: TGTGCCAGCAGTGGTCAGGGACACGGAAGGAATGAGCAGTTCTTC.